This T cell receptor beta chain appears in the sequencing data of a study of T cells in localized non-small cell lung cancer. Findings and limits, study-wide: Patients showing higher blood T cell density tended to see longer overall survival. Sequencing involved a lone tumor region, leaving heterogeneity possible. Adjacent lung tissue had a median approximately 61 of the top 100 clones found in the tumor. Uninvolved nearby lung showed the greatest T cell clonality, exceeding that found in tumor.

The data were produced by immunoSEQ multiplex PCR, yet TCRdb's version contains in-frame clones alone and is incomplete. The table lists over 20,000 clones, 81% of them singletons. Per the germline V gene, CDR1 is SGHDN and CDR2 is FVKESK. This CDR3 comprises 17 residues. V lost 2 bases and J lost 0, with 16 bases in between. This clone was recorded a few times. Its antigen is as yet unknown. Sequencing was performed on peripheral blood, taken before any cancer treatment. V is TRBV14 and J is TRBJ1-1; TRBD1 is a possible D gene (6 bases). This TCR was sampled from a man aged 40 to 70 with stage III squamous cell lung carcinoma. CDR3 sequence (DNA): TGTGCCAGCAGCCAAAGGGGGGGGCTCGGAATGAACACTGAAGCTTTCTTT. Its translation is CASSQRGGLGMNTEAFF. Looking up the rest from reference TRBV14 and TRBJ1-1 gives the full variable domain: EAGVTQFPSHSVIEKGQTVTLRCDPISGHDNLYWYRRVMGKEIKFLLHFVKESKQDESGMPNNRFLAERTGGTYSTLKVQPAELEDSGVYFCASSQRGGLGMNTEAFFGQGTRLTVV.